Reported below is one T cell receptor beta chain. Its target is unknown. The data originate from a study of OX40 agonist ivuxolimab in advanced cancers. Findings of the study overall: Some nonresponders also had low normalized T-cell clonal expansion. CD4+ T cells averaged fewer expanded clones than CD8+ T cells.

Blood sampling was done at baseline, cycle 4 day 1, and cycle 7 day 1. Data came from immunoSEQ multiplex PCR; TCRdb stores just in-frame clones and leaves some out. The table has roughly 60,000 clones, 87% seen once; the top ten hold about 5.1%. This receptor was obtained from an adult with an advanced solid tumor such as melanoma, head and neck, liver or kidney cancer. The sequencing used CD4+ or CD8+ T cells sorted from blood, collected in a trial of the OX40 agonist ivuxolimab.

The CDR3 sequence: CASSLATASTNEKLFF. CDR3 DNA sequence: TGCGCCAGCAGCTTGGCCACAGCCTCAACTAATGAAAAACTGTTTTTT. This chain uses TRBV5-1 with TRBJ1-4; no clear D. Germline CDR1 SGHRS, CDR2 YFSETQ. The CDR3 is made up of 16 amino acids. V lost 0 bases to trimming and J lost 0 bases, with 9 bases between them.